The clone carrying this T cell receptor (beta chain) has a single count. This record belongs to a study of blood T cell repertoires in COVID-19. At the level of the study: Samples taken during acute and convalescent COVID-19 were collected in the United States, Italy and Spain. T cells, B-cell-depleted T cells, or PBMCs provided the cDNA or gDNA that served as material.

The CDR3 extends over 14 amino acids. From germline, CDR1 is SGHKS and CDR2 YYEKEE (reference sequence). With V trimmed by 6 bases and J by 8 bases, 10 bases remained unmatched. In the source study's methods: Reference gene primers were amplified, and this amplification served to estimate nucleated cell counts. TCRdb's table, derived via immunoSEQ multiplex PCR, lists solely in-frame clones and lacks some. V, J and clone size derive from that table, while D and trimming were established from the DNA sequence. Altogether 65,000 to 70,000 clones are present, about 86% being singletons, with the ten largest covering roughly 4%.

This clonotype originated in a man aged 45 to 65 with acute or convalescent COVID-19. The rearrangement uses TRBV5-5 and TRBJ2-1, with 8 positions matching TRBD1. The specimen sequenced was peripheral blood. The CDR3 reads CASTRRGLGDEQFF. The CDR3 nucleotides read TGTGCCAGCACCCGCAGGGGGCTTGGCGATGAGCAGTTCTTC. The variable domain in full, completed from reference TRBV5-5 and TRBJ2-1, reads DAGVTQSPTHLIKTRGQQVTLRCSPISGHKSVSWYQQVLGQGPQFIFQYYEKEERGRGNFPDRFSARQFPNYSSELNVNALLLGDSALYLCASTRRGLGDEQFFGPGTRLTVL.